A selection of T cell receptor beta chains follows, all from one sample in a study of T cell repertoires in cytomegalovirus infection. TCRdb re-derived calls from the reads in MiXCR, one entry per CDR3 protein. The data contain approximately 500,000 distinct CDR3 sequences, around a third of them seen just once; the ten biggest clones take up 15% to 20%. The antigens for these receptors are not known. The sequencing used cultured PBMCs, collected from culture after CMV antigen stimulation. Receptors were obtained from a human donor in good health (CMV status not recorded). Some clones in this sample may be carry-over from other donors' samples. The CDR3 runs from the conserved cysteine through the conserved F or W. The order of the fields is V gene, CDR3 protein.

V: TRBV19; CDR3: CASSMDSGQSTDTQYF
V: TRBV7-9; CDR3: CASSSGAGNSPLHF
V: TRBV7-2; CDR3: CASSPPDSYSYTF
V: TRBV27; CDR3: CASSRLNSPYEQYF
V: TRBV18; CDR3: CASSPRERVWPTDTQYF
V: TRBV7-6; CDR3: CASSLGHYNTEAFF
V: TRBV7-2; CDR3: CASSLAGLQINYRSSYEQYF
V: TRBV11-2; CDR3: CASNSNTGELFF
V: TRBV7-2; CDR3: CASSLQNSPLHF
V: TRBV10-3; CDR3: CAISEDRPRGANVLTF
V: TRBV7-2; CDR3: CASNFDSLYGYTF
V: TRBV20-1; CDR3: CSARVDRENYNEQFF
V: TRBV12-3/TRBV12-4; CDR3: CASSIWTAGGTEAFF
V: TRBV12-3/TRBV12-4; CDR3: CASSLMGGMNTGELFF
V: TRBV12-3/TRBV12-4; CDR3: CASSLGDGVRQPQHF
V: TRBV4-1; CDR3: CASSLSRGAFSYGYTF
V: TRBV20-1; CDR3: CSASRASGSGDTQYF
V: TRBV5-3; CDR3: CASSRGGLNDWETQYF
V: TRBV28; CDR3: CASSSPQMETQYF
V: TRBV7-2; CDR3: CPSSLGLPGLAQETPYF
V: TRBV20-1; CDR3: CSASKQGTQETQYF
V: TRBV6-1; CDR3: CASSPGTGIYF
V: TRBV7-2; CDR3: CASRRTGDSGNTIYF
V: TRBV12-3/TRBV12-4; CDR3: CASSPGGGTMNTEAFF
V: TRBV12-3/TRBV12-4; CDR3: CASSPLAGGYNEQFF
V: TRBV19; CDR3: CASSIMPRDSPLHF
V: TRBV7-2; CDR3: CASRAGTNTEAFF
V: TRBV27; CDR3: CASSASSGVYNEQFF
V: TRBV7-2; CDR3: CASSAGGYNEQFF
V: TRBV7-2; CDR3: CASSTLIDRADTQYF
V: TRBV18; CDR3: CASSPLDRGLTGYTF
V: TRBV11-2; CDR3: CASSLVKGGDTEAFF
V: TRBV20-1; CDR3: CSARGLAYSYNEQFF
V: TRBV7-2; CDR3: CASSLRAGDNSPLHF
V: TRBV7-2; CDR3: CASSNRGRTSEAFF
V: TRBV10-3; CDR3: CAISDGEGTGELFF